This T cell receptor (beta chain) is from a study of memory CD4+ T cells and cytomegalovirus serostatus. Study summary: Healthy Belgian adult donors included about nine CMV-positive and approximately 25 CMV-negative people.

Single viable CD3+CD4+CD8-CD45RO+ cells were sorted as the memory CD4+ T cells. Assay: immunoSEQ multiplex PCR; the TCRdb copy retains only in-frame clones and omits some. This sample carries 52,000 or so clones, 82% of them seen once, and the ten largest clones take approximately 0.64%. Broader study findings: About 40% of the 164 known CMV-associated TCRbeta sequences appeared in CD4+ memory. The CMV-associated TCR signature appears largely within the CD4+ memory repertoire.

A remark on this clone: Its antigen remains unknown.

The receptor's source is an adult in good health and CMV-seronegative. The material sequenced was memory CD4+ T cells from blood.

The CDR3 sequence: CAISDRAGGQGEQFF. The CDR3 DNA sequence: TGTGCCATCAGTGATCGAGCGGGGGGCCAGGGGGAGCAGTTCTTC. This chain uses TRBV10-3 with TRBJ2-1; 9 bases are a match to TRBD2. J was trimmed by 10 bases and V by 3 bases; bases with no gene match: 10. This CDR3 comprises 15 residues. Per the germline V gene, CDR1 is ENHRY and CDR2 is SYGVKD.